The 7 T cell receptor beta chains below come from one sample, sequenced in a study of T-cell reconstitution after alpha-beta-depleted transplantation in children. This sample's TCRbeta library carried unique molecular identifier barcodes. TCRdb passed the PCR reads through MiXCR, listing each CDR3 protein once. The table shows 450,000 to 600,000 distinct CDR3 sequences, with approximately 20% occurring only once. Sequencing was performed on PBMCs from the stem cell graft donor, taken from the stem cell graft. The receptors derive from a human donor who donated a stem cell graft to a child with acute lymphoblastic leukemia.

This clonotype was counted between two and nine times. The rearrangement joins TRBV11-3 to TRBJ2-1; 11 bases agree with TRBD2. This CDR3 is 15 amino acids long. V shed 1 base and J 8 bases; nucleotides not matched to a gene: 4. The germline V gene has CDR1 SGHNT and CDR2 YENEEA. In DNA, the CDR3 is TGTGCCAGCAGCTTAGTAGCGGGAGGGGTCGATGAGCAGTTCTTC. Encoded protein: CASSLVAGGVDEQFF.

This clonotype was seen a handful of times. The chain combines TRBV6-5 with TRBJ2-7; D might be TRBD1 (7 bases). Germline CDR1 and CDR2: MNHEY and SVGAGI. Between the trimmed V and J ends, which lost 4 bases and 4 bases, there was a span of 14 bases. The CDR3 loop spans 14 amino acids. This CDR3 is CASSSAGQTYEQYF. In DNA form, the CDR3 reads TGTGCCAGCAGTTCTGCGGGACAGACGTACGAGCAGTACTTC.

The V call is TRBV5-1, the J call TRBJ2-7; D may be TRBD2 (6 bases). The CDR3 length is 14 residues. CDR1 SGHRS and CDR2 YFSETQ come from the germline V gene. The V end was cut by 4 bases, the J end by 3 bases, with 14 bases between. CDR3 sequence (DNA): TGCGCCAGCAGCGACGGGGGTTTGGTCTACGAGCAGTACTTC. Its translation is CASSDGGLVYEQYF.

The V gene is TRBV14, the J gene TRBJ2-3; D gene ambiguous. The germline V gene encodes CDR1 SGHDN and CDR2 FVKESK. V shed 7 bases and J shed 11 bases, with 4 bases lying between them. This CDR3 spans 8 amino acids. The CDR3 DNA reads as TGTGCCAGCAAGGTGCAGTATTTT. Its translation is CASKVQYF.

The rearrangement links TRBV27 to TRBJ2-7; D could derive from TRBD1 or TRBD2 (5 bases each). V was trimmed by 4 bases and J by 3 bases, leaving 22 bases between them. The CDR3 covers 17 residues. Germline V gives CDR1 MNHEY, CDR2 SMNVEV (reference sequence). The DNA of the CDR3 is TGTGCCAGCAGTTCCAGCACAGCCGGGACCCGGATCTACGAGCAGTACTTC. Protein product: CASSSSTAGTRIYEQYF.

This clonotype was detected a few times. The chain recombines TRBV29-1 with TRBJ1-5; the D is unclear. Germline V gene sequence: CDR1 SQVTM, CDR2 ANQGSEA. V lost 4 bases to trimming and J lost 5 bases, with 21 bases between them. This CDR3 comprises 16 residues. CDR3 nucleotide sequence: TGCAGCGTTGTGCCCTATGGTATAGGTTCGGATCAGCCCCAGCATTTT. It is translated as CSVVPYGIGSDQPQHF.

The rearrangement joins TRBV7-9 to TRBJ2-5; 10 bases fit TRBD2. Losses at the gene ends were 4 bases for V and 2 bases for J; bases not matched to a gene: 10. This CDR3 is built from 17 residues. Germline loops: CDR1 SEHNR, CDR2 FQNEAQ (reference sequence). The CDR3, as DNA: TGTGCCAGCAGCTCCCGAATGACTAGCGGGTTGCAAGAGACCCAGTACTTC. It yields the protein CASSSRMTSGLQETQYF. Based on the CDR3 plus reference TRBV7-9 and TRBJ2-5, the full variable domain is DTGVSQNPRHKITKRGQNVTFRCDPISEHNRLYWYRQTLGQGPEFLTYFQNEAQLEKSRLLSDRFSAERPKGSFSTLEIQRTEQGDSAMYLCASSSRMTSGLQETQYFGPGTRLLVL.